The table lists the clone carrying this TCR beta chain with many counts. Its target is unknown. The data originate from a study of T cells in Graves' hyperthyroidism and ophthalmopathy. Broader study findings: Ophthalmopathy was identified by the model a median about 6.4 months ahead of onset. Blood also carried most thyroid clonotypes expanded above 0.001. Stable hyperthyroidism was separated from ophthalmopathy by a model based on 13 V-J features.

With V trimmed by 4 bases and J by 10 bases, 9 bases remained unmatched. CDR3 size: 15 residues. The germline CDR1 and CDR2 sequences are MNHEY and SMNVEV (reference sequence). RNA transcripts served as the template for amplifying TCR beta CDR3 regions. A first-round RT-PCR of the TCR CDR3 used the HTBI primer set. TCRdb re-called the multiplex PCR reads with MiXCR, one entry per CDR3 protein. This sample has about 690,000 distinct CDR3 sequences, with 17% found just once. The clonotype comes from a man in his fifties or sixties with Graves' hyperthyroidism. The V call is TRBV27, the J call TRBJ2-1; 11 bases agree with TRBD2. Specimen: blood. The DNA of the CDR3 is TGTGCCAGCAGTTCCCTTAGCGGGAGGGCTCGGGAGCAGTTCTTC. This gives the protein CASSSLSGRAREQFF.